The 13 T cell receptor beta chains reported below all come from one sample, sequenced in a study of post-analysis software for immune sequencing data. Study outcomes and limitations: TRBV segments more frequent in patients than in controls numbered roughly 5 and included TRBV5-6, TRBV5-1 and TRBV20-1.

Unique molecular identifiers had been added to the TCR beta cDNA libraries. TCRdb re-derived calls from the PCR reads in MiXCR, one entry per CDR3 protein. The sample shows 650,000 to 850,000 distinct CDR3 sequences, approximately 57% of them seen only once. The antigens these receptors bind are not known. Sequenced sample: blood. These receptors came from a girl aged 10 to 17 with multiple sclerosis.

The V gene is TRBV10-3, the J gene TRBJ2-4, with 9 bases that match TRBD1. Unmatched junction bases numbered 2, after V lost 1 base and J lost 4 bases. The V gene's germline CDR1 is ENHRY and CDR2 SYGVKD. The CDR3 length is 15 residues. CDR3 residues: CAISEWGTGKNIQYF. Here the CDR3 DNA reads TGTGCCATCAGTGAGTGGGGGACAGGGAAAAACATTCAGTACTTC.

This sequence joins TRBV10-3 and TRBJ2-5; TRBD1 or TRBD2 may be the D gene (6 bases each). The J call may be incorrect, as the DNA end agrees better with TRBJ2-7. The CDR3 contains 14 residues. Germline V gene data show CDR1 as ENHRY and CDR2 as SYGVKD. The DNA for the CDR3 is TGTGCCATCAGTGGGCAGGGGAGGTCCTACGAGCAGTACTTC. It codes for CAISGQGRSYEQYF.

CDR3 residues: CASSEAWTSGEKLFF. The CDR3 DNA is TGTGCCAGCAGTGAAGCGTGGACATCGGGTGAAAAACTGTTTTTT. The rearrangement links TRBV6-1 to TRBJ1-4; tentative D call: TRBD1 (5 bases). The CDR3 runs 15 residues. Germline loops: CDR1 MNHNS, CDR2 SASEGT. Trimming removed 0 bases at V and 7 bases at J, with 12 bases between.

The chain has TRBV20-1 and TRBJ2-1; the match to TRBD2 covers 7 bases. Germline CDR1 and CDR2: DFQATT and SNEGSKA (reference sequence). The junction had 9 bases not matched to a gene; V was cut back by 3 bases and J by 7 bases. This CDR3 contains 14 residues. The CDR3 here is CSASWREQDNEQFF. The CDR3 DNA reads TGCAGTGCTAGTTGGCGGGAGCAGGATAATGAGCAGTTCTTC.

The chain couples TRBV30 to TRBJ2-3, with D possibly being TRBD2 (6 bases). CDR1 and CDR2 (germline): GTSNPN, SVGIG (reference sequence). The CDR3 runs 14 residues. Trimming stripped 0 bases from V and 3 bases from J, with 10 bases between. CDR3 coding DNA: TGTGCCTGGAGTGTTAATCTAGCGACAGATACGCAGTATTTT. Protein product: CAWSVNLATDTQYF.

The CDR3 DNA is TGCAGTGCTAGTCAGGTTTACAATGAGCAGTTCTTC. Its translation is CSASQVYNEQFF. The chain carries TRBV20-1 and TRBJ2-1, with D unclear. This CDR3 has 12 amino acids. Germline V gene lookup returns CDR1 DFQATT and CDR2 SNEGSKA (reference sequence). With 3 bases removed from V and 4 bases from J, the gap between germline ends came to 7 bases.

This clonotype occurred many times. This sequence joins TRBV7-7 and TRBJ2-7; D possibly corresponds to TRBD1 (7 bases). CDR1 is SSHAT and CDR2 is FNYEAQ in the germline V gene (reference sequence). The ends were cut back, 5 bases at V and 3 bases at J, with 17 bases in the middle. The CDR3 runs to 15 residues. The CDR3 DNA reads as TGTGCCAGCAGCCCTAGTCCAGGGGGGCACTACGAGCAGTACTTC. This codes for CASSPSPGGHYEQYF.

The chain carries TRBV9 and TRBJ1-1, with 7 bases that match TRBD1. CDR3 length equals 16 residues. Per germline, CDR1 SGDLS and CDR2 YYNGEE. The V and J ends lost 0 bases and 2 bases, in that order; junction bases with no gene match: 7. The chain's CDR3 is CASSVGPGGFNTEAFF. In DNA form, the CDR3 reads TGTGCCAGCAGCGTAGGGCCAGGGGGTTTTAACACTGAAGCTTTCTTT.

The chain links TRBV15 to TRBJ2-1, with TRBD1 identical over 11 bases. The CDR3 loop spans 16 amino acids. V shed 0 bases, J shed 7 bases, and the junction held 5 bases outside the gene matches. The germline V gene has CDR1 LNHNV and CDR2 YYDKDF (reference sequence). The CDR3 DNA sequence: TGTGCCACCAGCAGAGATCCCGGGACAGGGGGAAATGAGCAGTTCTTC. Translating it yields CATSRDPGTGGNEQFF. The full variable domain, with the rest looked up from reference TRBV15 and TRBJ2-1, is DAMVIQNPRYQVTQFGKPVTLSCSQTLNHNVMYWYQQKSSQAPKLLFHYYDKDFNNEADTPDNFQSRRPNTSFCFLDIRSPGLGDTAMYLCATSRDPGTGGNEQFFGPGTRLTVL.

The chain's CDR3 is CASSLLGSPYEQYF. The DNA of the CDR3 is TGTGCCAGCAGCTTATTGGGCTCCCCCTACGAGCAGTACTTC. The chain employs TRBV7-9 and TRBJ2-7; D unclear. Deletions cut 2 bases from V and 2 bases from J, with 10 bases between. Germline V lookup: CDR1 SEHNR, CDR2 FQNEAQ (reference sequence). CDR3 length: 14 residues.

The chain uses TRBV29-1 and TRBJ2-7; the D is unclear. This CDR3 is 12 amino acids long. Germline CDR1 reads SQVTM; CDR2 reads ANQGSEA. V was trimmed by 4 bases and J by 3 bases, leaving 10 bases between them. In DNA, the CDR3 is TGCAGCGTTGCGGACGGAAACTACGAGCAGTACTTC. Translating it yields CSVADGNYEQYF.

The chain is built from TRBV6-6 and TRBJ2-7; the D gene could be TRBD1 or TRBD2 (5 bases each). The CDR3 is made up of 16 amino acids. Germline-derived CDR1 and CDR2 are MNHNY and SVGAGI (reference sequence). Deletions cut 6 bases from V and 2 bases from J, with 20 bases between. CDR3 bases: TGTGCCAGCAGAGCCCAAACCGGGACCCGCGCCTACGAGCAGTACTTC. Translating gives CASRAQTGTRAYEQYF.

The chain uses TRBV5-1 and TRBJ2-7; D unclear. The CDR3 is made up of 14 amino acids. The V gene's germline CDR1 is SGHRS and CDR2 YFSETQ. Trimming shortened V by 4 bases and J by 2 bases, and 13 bases separated the two germline ends. CDR3 region: CASSPPDLAYEQYF. The CDR3 region has the DNA TGCGCCAGCAGCCCGCCCGACTTGGCCTACGAGCAGTACTTC.